The present T cell receptor (beta chain) was sequenced within a study of T-cell reconstitution after alpha-beta-depleted transplantation in children. The germline CDR1 and CDR2 sequences are SGHRS and YFSETQ. The CDR3 extends over 14 amino acids. V trimming: 4 bases; J trimming: 9 bases; junction bases outside the gene matches: 6. Preparation of the TCRbeta library involved a method that used unique molecular identifiers. Using its own MiXCR run on the PCR reads, TCRdb lists one record per CDR3 protein. The sample has about 830,000 distinct CDR3 sequences, around 15% seen once; the top ten hold under 6%. There are a few counts of this clonotype. The antigen is not known. Broader study findings: Several hundred graft clones that had expanded were reportedly the source of alpha-beta T cells about two months after transplant. Some patients owed their high day-60 TCRbeta diversity to surviving recipient T cells and thymic progenitors. T-cell numbers and diversity one year post-transplant derived largely from freshly generated T cells.

This receptor was taken from a male patient younger than 18 who had a stem cell transplant for acute lymphoblastic leukemia, so the T cells may come from the graft donor. Material: PBMCs, mostly from graft donor cells, obtained 360 days after TCRalphabeta/CD19-depleted stem cell transplant. The chain employs TRBV5-1 and TRBJ1-6, with 8 bases matching TRBD1. CDR3 region: CASSPTTGVSPLHF. The CDR3 DNA is TGCGCCAGCAGCCCAACGACAGGGGTTTCACCCCTCCACTTT.